This T cell receptor (beta chain) originates from a study of CD8+ T cells in alopecia areata. Study-level findings and limits: Possibly as an HLA-related effect, TCR sharing across patients appeared less clear than in mice.

The CDR3 is 13 residues long. Germline CDR1 reads MNHNS; CDR2 reads SASEGT. The J segment lost 3 bases and the V segment lost 6 bases, leaving 4 bases of the junction unmatched. The sequencing template was cDNA reverse transcribed from extracted RNA. Using immunoSEQ multiplex PCR, the repertoire was profiled, and TCRdb retains in-frame clones only, with some absent. The repertoire holds some 56,000 clones, 96% seen once, with roughly 24% in the top ten. In alopecia areata patients, both lesional scalp punch biopsies and peripheral blood were collected. Notes on this clone: Its antigen is as yet unknown.

Source: CD8+ T cells sorted from blood, taken at week 0. This rearrangement joins TRBV6-1 to TRBJ2-5; TRBD1 matches at 7 bases. The source of this sequence is a human donor with alopecia areata. CDR3 sequence (DNA): TGTGCCAGCAGGACAGGGACCGAAGAGACCCAGTACTTC. This sequence encodes CASRTGTEETQYF.